Listed below are T cell receptor beta chains from one sample, sequenced in a study of blood T cell repertoires in COVID-19. Using immunoSEQ multiplex PCR, the repertoire was profiled, and TCRdb retains in-frame clones only, with some absent. Seen here are roughly 230,000 clones, approximately 83% observed once, and the top ten hold about 4.5%. Sequencing input: peripheral blood. These receptor sequences come from a man aged 50-59 years with active or convalescent COVID-19. CDR3s leave out the opening cysteine and the closing phenylalanine or tryptophan. Not all rows give a size; the values are once, few, many and, for expanded clones, a class.

j_gene,v_gene,abundance,len,CDR3aa
TRBJ1-2,TRBV7-9,.,11,ASSPTGAGGYT
TRBJ2-3,TRBV29-1,.,12,SVEGTGVGDTQY
TRBJ2-2,TRBV20-1,.,9,SAPGLGELF
TRBJ1-1,TRBV6-5,.,13,ASTPRLYMNTEAF
TRBJ1-4,TRBV5-1,once,13,ASSQTGTENEKLF
TRBJ1-1,TRBV4-2,.,15,ASSQEGVGQGNTEAF
TRBJ2-7,TRBV5-5,.,12,ASSLGQFAYEQY
TRBJ2-1,TRBV5-4,.,14,ASSPKDSGGYNEQF
TRBJ2-7,TRBV6-1,few,12,ASSEAGGVDEQY
TRBJ2-5,TRBV5-4,.,12,ASSSWGRQETQY
TRBJ2-5,TRBV12-3/TRBV12-4,.,11,ASSESLAETQY
TRBJ1-1,TRBV7-9,.,15,ASSLLGGARGGTEAF
TRBJ2-1,TRBV4-1,.,14,ASSQSGTVENDEQF
TRBJ2-6,TRBV15,.,14,ATSVGLGSGANVLT
TRBJ2-3,TRBV5-4,.,10,ASSFPADTQY
TRBJ2-7,TRBV2,.,13,ASSERQGRLYEQY
TRBJ1-5,TRBV2,.,12,ASSGTGDNQPQH
TRBJ2-2,TRBV5-5,.,13,ASSMTGPTPGELF
TRBJ1-2,TRBV19,.,11,ASSIQGSYGYT
TRBJ1-6,TRBV15,.,14,ATSRDLPPVNSPLH
TRBJ1-2,TRBV5-1,few,11,ASSLGHNYGYT
TRBJ2-1,TRBV6-5,once,12,ASSYSGRGGEQF
TRBJ1-1,TRBV5-1,.,12,ASSEPGVNTEAF
TRBJ2-1,TRBV9,.,14,ASSLRDRPSYNEQF
TRBJ2-1,TRBV29-1,.,14,SAPFPGGISYNEQF
TRBJ2-1,TRBV10-3,.,13,AISRTSGGGNEQF
TRBJ2-5,TRBV5-3,.,12,ARSLVIRLETQY
TRBJ2-1,TRBV18,.,14,ASSPSVGTGGNEQF
TRBJ1-6,TRBV3-1/TRBV3-2,.,13,ASSTRGRGSSPLH
TRBJ2-7,TRBV6-2/TRBV6-3,.,14,ASSPRRGAASYEQY
TRBJ2-1,TRBV7-2,.,17,ASSFGLAGGRILYNEQF
TRBJ2-5,TRBV5-5,.,13,ASSYPSGGQETQY
TRBJ1-4,TRBV6-5,.,12,ASRRTGSNEKLF
TRBJ2-1,TRBV24-1,.,13,ATSRGQGFGDEQF
TRBJ1-3,TRBV27,few,14,ASSLLGQHSGNTIY
TRBJ2-5,TRBV27,.,7,ASSLTQY
TRBJ2-7,TRBV6-5,.,12,ASIVDRSSYEQY